This T cell receptor (beta chain) derives from a study of cytomegalovirus exposure and HLA in healthy donors. V lost 2 bases, J lost 8 bases, and 15 bases lay in between. This CDR3 is built from 15 residues. Germline V lookup: CDR1 SGHVS, CDR2 FNYEAQ. 60 Vbeta and 13 Jbeta primers were used in PCR. Profiled with immunoSEQ multiplex PCR; TCRdb holds only in-frame clones, not every one. The sample includes roughly 150,000 clones, approximately 80% of them seen just once. The study's findings and limits: An analysis done earlier found most TCR beta V segments productive about 90% or about 30% of the time. In a later analysis, productive TCRs from donors in an Asian-associated ancestry cluster reportedly carried fewer N-insertions than the cohort mean. Sequencing likely produced, as an artifact, a cluster of highly shared sequence variants.

To note about this clone: Antigen unknown.

V gene TRBV7-6 combines with J gene TRBJ1-4, with D possibly matching TRBD1 (6 bases). The sample taken for sequencing was PBMCs. The sequence derives from a woman between 18 and 29 years old in good health and CMV-seronegative. The CDR3 DNA sequence: TGTGCCAGCAGCTTAAACCAGGGGTTGGGCGAAAAACTGTTTTTT. It is translated as CASSLNQGLGEKLFF.